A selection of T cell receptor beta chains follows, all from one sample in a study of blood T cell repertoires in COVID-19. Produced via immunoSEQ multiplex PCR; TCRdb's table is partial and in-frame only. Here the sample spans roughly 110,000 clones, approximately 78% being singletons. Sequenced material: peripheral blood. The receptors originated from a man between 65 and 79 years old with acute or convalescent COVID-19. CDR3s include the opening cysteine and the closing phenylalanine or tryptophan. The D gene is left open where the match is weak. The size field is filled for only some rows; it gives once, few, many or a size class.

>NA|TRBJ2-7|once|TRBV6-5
CASTTGRGEQYF
TGTGCCAGCACGACAGGGCGGGGCGAGCAGTACTTC
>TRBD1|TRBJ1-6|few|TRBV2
CASSEGRDRVNSPLHF
TGTGCCAGCAGTGAAGGAAGGGACAGAGTTAATTCACCCCTCCACTTT
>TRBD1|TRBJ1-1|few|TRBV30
CAWRRQGPNTEAFF
TGTGCCTGGAGGAGACAGGGCCCTAACACTGAAGCTTTCTTT
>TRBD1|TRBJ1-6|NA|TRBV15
CATSRVGQGRVRNSPLHF
TGTGCCACCAGCAGAGTAGGACAGGGTAGGGTTCGGAATTCACCCCTCCACTTT
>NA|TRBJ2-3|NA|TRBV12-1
CASSFRASVTDTQYF
TGTGCCAGCAGCTTTCGGGCTAGCGTCACAGATACGCAGTATTTT
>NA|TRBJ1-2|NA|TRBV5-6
CASSALTGSYGYTF
TGTGCCAGCAGCGCATTAACAGGGAGCTATGGCTACACCTTC
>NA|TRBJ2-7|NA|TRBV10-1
CASSDSPGATYEQYF
TGCGCCAGCAGTGACTCCCCAGGGGCTACCTACGAGCAGTACTTC
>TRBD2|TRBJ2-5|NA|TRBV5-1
CASSAGPQETQYF
TGCGCCAGTTCAGCGGGACCGCAAGAGACCCAGTACTTC
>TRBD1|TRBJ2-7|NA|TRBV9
CASSPWGQSYEQYF
TGTGCCAGCAGCCCTTGGGGACAGTCCTACGAGCAGTACTTC
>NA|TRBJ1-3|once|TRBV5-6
CASSLLTFGNTIYF
TGTGCCAGCAGCTTGTTGACTTTTGGAAACACCATATATTTT
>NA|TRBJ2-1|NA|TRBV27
CASTSGSNNEQFF
TGTGCCAGCACCTCCGGGAGTAACAATGAGCAGTTCTTC
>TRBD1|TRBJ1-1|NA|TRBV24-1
CATSDPRQGDTEAFF
TGTGCCACCAGTGATCCGAGACAGGGAGATACTGAAGCTTTCTTT
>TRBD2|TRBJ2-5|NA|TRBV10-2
CASSSGSYQETQYF
TGCGCCAGCAGTAGCGGGAGTTACCAAGAGACCCAGTACTTC
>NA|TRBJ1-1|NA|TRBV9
CASGAAGYGTEAFF
TGTGCCAGCGGGGCAGCAGGGTATGGCACTGAAGCTTTCTTT
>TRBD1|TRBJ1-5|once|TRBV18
CASSPQGQANQPQHF
TGTGCCAGCTCACCACAAGGACAGGCTAATCAGCCCCAGCATTTT
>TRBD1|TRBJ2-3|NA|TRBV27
CASSFGQVTNTQYF
TGTGCCAGCAGTTTCGGACAGGTTACGAATACGCAGTATTTT
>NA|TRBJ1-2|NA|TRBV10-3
CAISVLGANSGYTF
TGTGCCATCAGTGTTCTGGGGGCCAATAGTGGCTACACCTTC
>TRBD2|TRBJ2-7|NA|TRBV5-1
CASSLLAGVSYEQYF
TGCGCCAGCAGCTTACTAGCGGGAGTATCCTACGAGCAGTACTTC
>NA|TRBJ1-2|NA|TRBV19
CASSDLRQDSNGYTF
TGTGCCAGTAGCGACCTACGACAGGACAGTAATGGCTACACCTTC
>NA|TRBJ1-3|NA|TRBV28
CASSTTGRGGNTIYF
TGTGCCAGCAGTACCACGGGGCGGGGTGGAAACACCATATATTTT
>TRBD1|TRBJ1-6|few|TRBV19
CASRDRGWGSPLHF
TGTGCCAGTAGAGACAGGGGTTGGGGTTCACCCCTCCACTTT
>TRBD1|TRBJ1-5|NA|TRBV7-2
CASSRDRGPRPQHF
TGTGCCAGCAGCCGGGACAGGGGCCCTCGGCCCCAGCATTTT
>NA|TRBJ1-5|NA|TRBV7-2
CASSLMRDSNQPQHF
TGTGCCAGCAGCTTAATGAGGGATAGCAATCAGCCCCAGCATTTT
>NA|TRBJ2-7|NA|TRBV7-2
CASSLREYEQYF
TGTGCCAGCAGCTTACGGGAGTACGAGCAGTACTTC
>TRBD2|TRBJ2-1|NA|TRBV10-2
CASSGVAGLRSSYNEQFF
TGCGCCAGCAGTGGTGTAGCGGGGCTCCGGAGCTCCTACAATGAGCAGTTCTTC
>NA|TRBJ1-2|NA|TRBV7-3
CASSAAGNYGYTF
TGTGCCAGCAGCGCAGCGGGGAACTATGGCTACACCTTC
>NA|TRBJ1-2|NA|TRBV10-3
CAIKARQGRFPVDGYTF
TGTGCCATCAAGGCAAGGCAGGGGCGTTTCCCCGTGGATGGCTACACCTTC
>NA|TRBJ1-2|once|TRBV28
CASVLRVGSVNYGYTF
TGTGCCAGCGTTCTACGAGTGGGCAGTGTTAACTATGGCTACACCTTC
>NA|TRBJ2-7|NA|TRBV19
CASGGTTRLGYEQYF
TGTGCCAGTGGGGGGACGACACGGCTAGGCTACGAGCAGTACTTC
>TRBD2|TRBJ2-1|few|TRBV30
CAWSVTRGGRGNEQFF
TGTGCCTGGAGTGTAACCCGGGGCGGGAGGGGCAATGAGCAGTTCTTC
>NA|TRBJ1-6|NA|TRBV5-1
CASTPGPREGSPLHF
TGCGCCAGCACCCCCGGGCCTCGGGAGGGTTCACCCCTCCACTTT
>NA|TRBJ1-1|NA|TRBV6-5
CASTRVSTEAFF
TGTGCCAGCACCCGGGTAAGCACTGAAGCTTTCTTT
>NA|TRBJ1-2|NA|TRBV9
CASSVGPGNYGYTF
TGTGCCAGCAGCGTAGGCCCGGGGAACTATGGCTACACCTTC
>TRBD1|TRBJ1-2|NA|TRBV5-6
CASSLQGDYGYTF
TGTGCCAGCAGCTTACAGGGGGACTATGGCTACACCTTC
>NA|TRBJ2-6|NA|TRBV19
CASKRDSGANVLTF
TGTGCCAGTAAGAGGGACTCTGGGGCCAACGTCCTGACTTTC
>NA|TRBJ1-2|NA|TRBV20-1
CSASLGANGYTF
TGCAGTGCTAGTTTGGGGGCAAATGGCTACACCTTC
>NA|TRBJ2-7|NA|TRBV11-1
CASSPFTGYEQYF
TGTGCCAGCAGCCCGTTCACGGGCTACGAGCAGTACTTC
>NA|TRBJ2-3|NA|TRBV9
CASSRDPRGSSTDTQYF
TGTGCCAGCAGCAGAGACCCTCGGGGGTCTAGCACAGATACGCAGTATTTT
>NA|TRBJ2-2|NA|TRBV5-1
CASNGPSPTGDKITGELFF
TGCGCCAGCAACGGCCCGTCCCCTACAGGCGACAAAATTACCGGGGAGCTGTTTTTT
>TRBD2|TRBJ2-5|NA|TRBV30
CAWGGSLGETQYF
TGTGCCTGGGGCGGGAGTCTCGGGGAGACCCAGTACTTC
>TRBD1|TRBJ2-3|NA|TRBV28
CATLGQNTDTQYF
TGTGCCACCCTGGGACAGAACACAGATACGCAGTATTTT